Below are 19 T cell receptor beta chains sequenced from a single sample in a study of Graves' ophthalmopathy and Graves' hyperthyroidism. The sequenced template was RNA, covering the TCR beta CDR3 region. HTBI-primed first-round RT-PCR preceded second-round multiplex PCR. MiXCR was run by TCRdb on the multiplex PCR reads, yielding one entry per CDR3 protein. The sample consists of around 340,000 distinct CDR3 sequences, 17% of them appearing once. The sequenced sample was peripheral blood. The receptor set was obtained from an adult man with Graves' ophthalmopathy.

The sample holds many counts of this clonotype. The chain's CDR3 is CASSELGRGRHEQYF. For the CDR3, the DNA is TGTGCCAGCAGTGAATTAGGCAGGGGACGACACGAGCAGTACTTC. The V call is TRBV25-1, the J call TRBJ2-7, with D perhaps matching TRBD1 (6 bases). CDR1 MGHDK and CDR2 SYGVNS come from the germline V gene. The CDR3 sequence is 15 residues long. The V end was cut by 1 base, the J end by 5 bases, with 15 bases between.

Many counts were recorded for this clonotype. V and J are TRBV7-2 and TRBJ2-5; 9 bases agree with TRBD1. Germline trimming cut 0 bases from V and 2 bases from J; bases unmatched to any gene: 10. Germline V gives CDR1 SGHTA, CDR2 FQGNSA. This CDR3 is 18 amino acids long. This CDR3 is CASSLALQGQGWQETQYF. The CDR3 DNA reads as TGTGCCAGCAGCTTAGCCCTCCAGGGACAGGGATGGCAAGAGACCCAGTACTTC.

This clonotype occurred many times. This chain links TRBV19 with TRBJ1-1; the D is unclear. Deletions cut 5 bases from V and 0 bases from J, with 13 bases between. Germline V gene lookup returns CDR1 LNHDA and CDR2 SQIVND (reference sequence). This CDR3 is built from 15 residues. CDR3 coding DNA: TGTGCCAGTAGTCCCTCAAGCCGCCTGAACACTGAAGCTTTCTTT. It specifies CASSPSSRLNTEAFF.

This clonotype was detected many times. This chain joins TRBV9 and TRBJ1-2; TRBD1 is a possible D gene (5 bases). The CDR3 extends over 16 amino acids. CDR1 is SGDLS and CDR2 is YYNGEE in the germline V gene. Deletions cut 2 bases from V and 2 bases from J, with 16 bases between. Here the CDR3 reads CASSVGEGANNYGYTF. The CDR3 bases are TGTGCCAGCAGCGTGGGGGAAGGGGCCAACAACTATGGCTACACCTTC.

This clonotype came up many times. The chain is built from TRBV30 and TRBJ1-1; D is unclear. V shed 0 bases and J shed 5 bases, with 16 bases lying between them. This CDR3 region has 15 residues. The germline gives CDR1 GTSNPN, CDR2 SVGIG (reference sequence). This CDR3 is CAWSVPTSVGTEAFF. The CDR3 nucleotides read TGTGCCTGGAGTGTACCGACGTCTGTGGGGACTGAAGCTTTCTTT.

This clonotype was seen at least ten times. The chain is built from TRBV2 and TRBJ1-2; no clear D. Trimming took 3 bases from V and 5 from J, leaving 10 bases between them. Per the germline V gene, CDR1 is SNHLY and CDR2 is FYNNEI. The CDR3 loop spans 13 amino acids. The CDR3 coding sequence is TGTGCCAGCAGTGAGGGCAGAACTTATGGCTACACCTTC. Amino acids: CASSEGRTYGYTF.

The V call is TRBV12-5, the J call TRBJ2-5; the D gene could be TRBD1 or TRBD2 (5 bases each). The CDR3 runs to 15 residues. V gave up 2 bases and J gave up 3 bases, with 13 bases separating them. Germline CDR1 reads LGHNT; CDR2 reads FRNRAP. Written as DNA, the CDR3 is TGTGCTAGTGGTTTGAGGGACGGTATCGAAGAGACCCAGTACTTC. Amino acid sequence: CASGLRDGIEETQYF.

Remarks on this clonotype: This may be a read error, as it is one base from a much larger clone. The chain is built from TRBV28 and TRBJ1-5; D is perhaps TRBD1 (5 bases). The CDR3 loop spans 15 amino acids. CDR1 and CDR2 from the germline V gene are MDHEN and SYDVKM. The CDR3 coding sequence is TGTGTCAGCAGTTTGACACACGGGGCTAATCAGCCCCAGCATTTT. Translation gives CVSSLTHGANQPQHF.

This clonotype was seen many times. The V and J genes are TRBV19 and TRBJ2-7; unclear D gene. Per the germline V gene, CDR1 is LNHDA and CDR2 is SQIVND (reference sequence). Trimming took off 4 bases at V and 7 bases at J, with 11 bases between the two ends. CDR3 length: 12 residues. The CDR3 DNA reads TGTGCCAGTAGTACCTCTTCTGGGGAGCAGTACTTC. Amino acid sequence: CASSTSSGEQYF.

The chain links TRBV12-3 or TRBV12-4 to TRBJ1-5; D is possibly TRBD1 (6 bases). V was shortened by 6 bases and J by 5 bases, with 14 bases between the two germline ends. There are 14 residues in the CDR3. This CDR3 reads CASSPDRLDQPQHF. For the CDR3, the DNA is TGTGCCAGCAGCCCTGACAGGTTGGATCAGCCCCAGCATTTT.

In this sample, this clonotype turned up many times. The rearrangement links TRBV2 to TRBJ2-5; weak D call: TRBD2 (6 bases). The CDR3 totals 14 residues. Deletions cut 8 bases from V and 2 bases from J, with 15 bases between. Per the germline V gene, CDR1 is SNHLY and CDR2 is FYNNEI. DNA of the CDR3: TGTGCCAGCGGTTCCGGGGGACTTCAAGAGACCCAGTACTTC. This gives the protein CASGSGGLQETQYF.

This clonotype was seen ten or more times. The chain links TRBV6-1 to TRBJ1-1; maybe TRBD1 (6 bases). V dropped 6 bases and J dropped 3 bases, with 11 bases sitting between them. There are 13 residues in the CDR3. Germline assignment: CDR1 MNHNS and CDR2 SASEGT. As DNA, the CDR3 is TGTGCCAGCAGCCCAGGGGAATACACTGAAGCTTTCTTT. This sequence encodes CASSPGEYTEAFF.

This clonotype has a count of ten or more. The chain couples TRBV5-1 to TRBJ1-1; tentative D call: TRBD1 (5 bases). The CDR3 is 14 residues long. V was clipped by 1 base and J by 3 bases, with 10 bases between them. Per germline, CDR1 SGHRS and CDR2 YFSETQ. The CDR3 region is CASSLIQGDTEAFF. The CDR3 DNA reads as TGCGCCAGCAGCTTGATTCAGGGAGACACTGAAGCTTTCTTT.

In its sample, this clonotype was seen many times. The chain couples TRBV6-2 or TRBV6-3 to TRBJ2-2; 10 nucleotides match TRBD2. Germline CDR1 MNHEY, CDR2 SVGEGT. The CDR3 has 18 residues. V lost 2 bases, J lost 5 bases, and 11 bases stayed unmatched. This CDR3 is CASSYPLAGVSETGELFF. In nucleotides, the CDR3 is TGTGCCAGCAGTTACCCTCTAGCGGGGGTCTCCGAGACCGGGGAGCTGTTTTTT.

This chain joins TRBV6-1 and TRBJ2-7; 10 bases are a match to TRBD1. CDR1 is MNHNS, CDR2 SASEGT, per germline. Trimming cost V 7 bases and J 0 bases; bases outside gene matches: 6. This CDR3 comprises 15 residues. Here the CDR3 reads CASTGTGANSYEQYF. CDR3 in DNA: TGTGCCAGCACGGGGACAGGGGCAAACTCCTACGAGCAGTACTTC.

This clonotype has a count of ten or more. As DNA, the CDR3 is TGTGCCAGCAGTTACTCTTATGGGACGCAAAATCAGCCCCAGCATTTT. This codes for CASSYSYGTQNQPQHF. The chain is built from TRBV6-5 and TRBJ1-5; TRBD1 might be the D (5 bases). V lost 0 bases to trimming and J lost 4 bases, with 13 bases between them. The CDR3 extends over 16 amino acids. The germline CDR1 and CDR2 sequences are MNHEY and SVGAGI.

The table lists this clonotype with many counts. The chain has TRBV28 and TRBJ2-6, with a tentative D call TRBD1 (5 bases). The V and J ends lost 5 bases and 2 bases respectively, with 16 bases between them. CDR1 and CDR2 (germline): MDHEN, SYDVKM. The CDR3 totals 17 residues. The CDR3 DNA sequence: TGTGCCAGCAGTCCTGCCCAGGGTACTACTGGGGCCAACGTCCTGACTTTC. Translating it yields CASSPAQGTTGANVLTF.

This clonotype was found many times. The CDR3 nucleotides read TGTGCCACCAGTGACCCCCCGGCCGGGGAGCTGTTTTTT. Protein: CATSDPPAGELFF. The rearrangement uses TRBV24-1 and TRBJ2-2, with D unresolved. The CDR3 sequence is 13 residues long. Trimming left V 4 bases short and J 6 bases short, with 8 bases between. From germline, CDR1 is KGHDR and CDR2 SFDVKD.

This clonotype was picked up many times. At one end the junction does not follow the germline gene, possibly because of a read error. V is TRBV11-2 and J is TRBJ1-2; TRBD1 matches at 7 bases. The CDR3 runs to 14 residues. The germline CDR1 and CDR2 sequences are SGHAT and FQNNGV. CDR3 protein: CASTLIRTGGGYTF. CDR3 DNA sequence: TGTGCCAGCACCTTAATCCGGACAGGCGGTGGCTACACCTTC.